One and the same sample provided the 10 T cell receptor beta chains below, sequenced in a study of shared clonotypes between healthy human individuals. Sequencing used immunoSEQ multiplex PCR; TCRdb keeps in-frame clones, though not all of them. Seen here are over 300,000 clones, roughly 87% observed once, and the top ten hold about 16%. The specimen sequenced was memory CD8+ T cells sorted from blood. Subset reported: CD45RO+ cells pooled with CCR7-negative TemRA cells. All receptors derive from a man aged 18 to 30 in good health.

This clone was detected once. In DNA form, the CDR3 reads TGCAGCGTTGATGGAGGTCATGAGCAGTACTTC. Translated: CSVDGGHEQYF. The V call is TRBV29-1, the J call TRBJ2-7; perhaps TRBD2 as D (5 bases). Trimming shortened V by 3 bases and J by 7 bases, and 10 bases separated the two germline ends. This CDR3 comprises 11 residues. Germline CDR1 reads SQVTM; CDR2 reads ANQGSEA.

The gene calls are TRBV6-5 and TRBJ1-4, with D possibly matching TRBD1 (5 bases). V dropped 6 bases and J dropped 8 bases, with 16 bases sitting between them. This CDR3 is built from 14 residues. CDR1 MNHEY and CDR2 SVGAGI come from the germline V gene. Here the CDR3 DNA reads TGTGCCAGCAGCCTAGGGACGGTCCGAGAAAAACTGTTTTTT. It codes for CASSLGTVREKLFF.

This chain uses TRBV7-9 with TRBJ2-7; no firm D call. Germline assignment: CDR1 SEHNR and CDR2 FQNEAQ (reference sequence). The CDR3 spans 15 residues. V was trimmed by 1 base and J by 4 bases, leaving 14 bases between them. The CDR3 protein is CASSLEASSRYEQYF. CDR3 DNA: TGTGCCAGCAGCTTAGAGGCGAGTAGCCGTTACGAGCAGTACTTC.

The chain has TRBV5-4 and TRBJ2-5; D not resolved. V was clipped by 3 bases and J by 2 bases, with 8 bases between them. Germline loops: CDR1 SGHNT, CDR2 YYREEE (reference sequence). The CDR3 sequence is 13 residues long. CDR3 bases: TGTGCCAGCAGCTCGTTACTACAAGAGACCCAGTACTTC. This codes for CASSSLLQETQYF.

This chain links TRBV7-9 with TRBJ1-2; TRBD1 is a possible D gene (6 bases). V gave up 3 bases and J gave up 6 bases, with 17 bases separating them. Looked up from germline, CDR1 is SEHNR and CDR2 is FQNEAQ (reference sequence). The CDR3 contains 15 residues. The CDR3 nucleotides read TGTGCCAGCAGCTTTCTACTGGTCGGGGGCGATGGCTACACCTTC. Translation gives CASSFLLVGGDGYTF.

V usage is TRBV4-1 and J usage is TRBJ1-1, with D possibly being TRBD1 (5 bases). The germline CDR1 and CDR2 sequences are MGHRA and YSYEKL. The CDR3 is 17 residues long. V dropped 1 base and J dropped 4 bases, with 19 bases sitting between them. CDR3 sequence (DNA): TGCGCCAGCAGCCAAGTCCCCGAGACAGAAAGTTTCACTGAAGCTTTCTTT. Amino acids: CASSQVPETESFTEAFF.

V and J are TRBV4-1 and TRBJ1-2; D is possibly TRBD1 (6 bases). Germline-derived CDR1 and CDR2 are MGHRA and YSYEKL. The CDR3 runs 14 residues. Trimming took off 2 bases at V and 7 bases at J, with 14 bases between the two ends. DNA of the CDR3: TGCGCCAGCAGCCAACCGACAGGATTAGGTGGCTACACCTTC. This codes for CASSQPTGLGGYTF.

This clone ranks as medium-sized (0.01 to 0.1%). The V gene is TRBV2, the J gene TRBJ1-4; no firm D call. This CDR3 is 15 amino acids long. Germline lookup yields CDR1 SNHLY and CDR2 FYNNEI. The V gene lost 7 bases and the J gene lost 4 bases, with 16 bases spanning the gap. The DNA for the CDR3 is TGTGCCAGCACTGACTCCGGTCCTGGTAATGAAAAACTGTTTTTT. It translates to CASTDSGPGNEKLFF.

The genes are TRBV27 and TRBJ2-6; 7 bases line up with TRBD1. Germline CDR1 reads MNHEY; CDR2 reads SMNVEV (reference sequence). Trimming cost V 7 bases and J 5 bases; bases outside gene matches: 8. CDR3 length equals 15 residues. In nucleotides, the CDR3 is TGTGCCAGCACCGGTAGGACAGGTCGGGCCAACGTCCTGACTTTC. Protein sequence: CASTGRTGRANVLTF. Complete variable domain (other parts from reference TRBV27 and TRBJ2-6): EAQVTQNPRYLITVTGKKLTVTCSQNMNHEYMSWYRQDPGLGLRQIYYSMNVEVTDKGDVPEGYKVSRKEKRNFPLILESPSPNQTSLYFCASTGRTGRANVLTFGAGSRLTVL.

This clone showed up just a few times. This chain joins TRBV7-9 and TRBJ1-1; the D is unclear. The CDR3 length is 11 residues. V shed 2 bases and J shed 8 bases, with 6 bases lying between them. Germline-derived CDR1 and CDR2 are SEHNR and FQNEAQ (reference sequence). The CDR3: CASSLTVEAFF. The DNA of the CDR3 is TGTGCCAGCAGCTTAACCGTCGAAGCTTTCTTT.